Described below is a single T cell receptor beta chain sequence and its context. Its antigen is unknown. Germline loops: CDR1 SGHNT, CDR2 YENEEA. This CDR3 contains 16 residues. V was pared by 3 bases and J by 3 bases, with 10 bases of the junction left unmatched. A multiplex PCR was run with 60 Vbeta primers and 13 Jbeta primers. Sequencing used immunoSEQ multiplex PCR; TCRdb keeps in-frame clones, though not all of them. Seen here are approximately 290,000 clones, 80% observed once, and the top ten hold about 0.3%. The sample comes from a study of cytomegalovirus exposure and HLA in healthy donors. Whole-study findings and limits: There were some V segments, including TRBV6-2 and TRBV6-3, excluded as indistinguishable.

The chain recombines TRBV11-3 with TRBJ1-1, with TRBD1 matching 7 bases. This TCR was sampled from a girl aged 2-10 years in good health and CMV-seronegative. Sequenced material: PBMCs. The CDR3 spells CASSFRTGGCDTEAFF. CDR3 DNA sequence: TGTGCCAGCAGCTTTAGGACAGGTGGATGTGACACTGAAGCTTTCTTT. Variable domain in full (rest from reference TRBV11-3 and TRBJ1-1): EAGVVQSPRYKIIEKKQPVAFWCNPISGHNTLYWYLQNLGQGPELLIRYENEEAVDDSQLPKDRFSAERLKGVDSTLKIQPAELGDSAVYLCASSFRTGGCDTEAFFGQGTRLTVV.